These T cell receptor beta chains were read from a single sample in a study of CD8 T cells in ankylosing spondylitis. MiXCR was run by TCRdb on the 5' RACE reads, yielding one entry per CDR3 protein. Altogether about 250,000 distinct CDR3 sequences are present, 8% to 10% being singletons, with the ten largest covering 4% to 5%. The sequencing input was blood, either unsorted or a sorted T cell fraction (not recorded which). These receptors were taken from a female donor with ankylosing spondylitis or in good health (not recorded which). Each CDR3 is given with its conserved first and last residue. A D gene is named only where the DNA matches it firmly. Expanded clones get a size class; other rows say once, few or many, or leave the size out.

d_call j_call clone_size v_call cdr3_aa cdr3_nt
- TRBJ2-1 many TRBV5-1 CASSLMVIGRYYNEQFF TGCGCCAGCAGCTTGATGGTGATCGGTCGTTACTACAATGAGCAGTTCTTC
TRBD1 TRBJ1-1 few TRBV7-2 CASSLEIRDRAFF TGTGCCAGCAGCTTGGAGATCCGGGACAGAGCTTTCTTT
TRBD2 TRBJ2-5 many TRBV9 CASSVGAGLAETQYF TGTGCCAGCAGCGTAGGAGCGGGGCTAGCGGAGACCCAGTACTTC
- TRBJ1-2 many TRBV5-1 CASSLGGPNNNYGYTF TGCGCCAGCAGCTTGGGTGGACCTAATAATAACTATGGCTACACCTTC
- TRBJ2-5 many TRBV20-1 CSTQEVQETQYF TGCAGCACCCAAGAGGTACAAGAGACCCAGTACTTC
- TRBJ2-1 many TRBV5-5 CASSSKWSSYNEQFF TGTGCCAGCAGCTCGAAGTGGAGCTCCTACAATGAGCAGTTCTTC
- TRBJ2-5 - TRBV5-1 CASSLGDQETQYF TGCGCCAGCAGCCTGGGGGATCAAGAGACCCAGTACTTC
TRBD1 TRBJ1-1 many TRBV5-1 CASSLKLFDRGTEAFF TGCGCCAGCAGCCTCAAATTATTCGACAGGGGGACTGAAGCTTTCTTT
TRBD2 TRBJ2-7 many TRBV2 CASRSPAEREGDSEQYF TGTGCCAGCAGGTCCCCCGCTGAGCGGGAGGGCGACTCCGAGCAGTACTTC
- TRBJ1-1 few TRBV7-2 CASSNPFRAEAFF TGTGCCAGCAGTAACCCCTTCCGCGCTGAAGCTTTCTTT
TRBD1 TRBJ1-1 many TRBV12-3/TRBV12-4 CASRPGTGVTEAFF TGTGCCAGCAGACCGGGGACAGGGGTCACTGAAGCTTTCTTT
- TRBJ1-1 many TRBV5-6 CASSFLLRAGKNTEVFF TGTGCCAGCAGCTTCTTACTCCGGGCAGGGAAGAACACTGAAGTTTTCTTT
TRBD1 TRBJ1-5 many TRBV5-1 CASSLLPGTDTQPQHF TGCGCCAGCAGCCTTTTGCCCGGGACAGACACTCAGCCCCAGCATTTT
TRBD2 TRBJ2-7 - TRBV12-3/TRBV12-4 CASSVGTSGDEQYF TGTGCCAGCAGTGTCGGGACTAGCGGAGACGAGCAGTACTTC
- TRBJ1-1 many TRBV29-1 CSVERGANTEAFF TGCAGCGTTGAACGGGGAGCAAACACTGAAGCTTTCTTT
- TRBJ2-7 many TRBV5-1 CASSWEKVHEQYF TGCGCCAGCAGCTGGGAAAAGGTCCACGAGCAGTACTTC
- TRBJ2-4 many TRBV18 CASSPAGRLAKNIQYF TGTGCCAGCTCACCCGCGGGGCGGCTAGCCAAAAACATTCAGTACTTC
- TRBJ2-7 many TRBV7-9 CASSSGFGSHEQYF TGTGCCAGCAGCTCCGGATTCGGGTCCCACGAGCAGTACTTC
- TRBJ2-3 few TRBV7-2 CASSSTSGRAADTQYF TGTGCCAGCAGCTCGACCTCGGGCAGGGCGGCAGATACGCAGTATTTT
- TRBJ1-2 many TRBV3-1 CASSPPGPSYGYTF TGTGCCAGCAGCCCTCCGGGACCGTCCTATGGCTACACCTTC
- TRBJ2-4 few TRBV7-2 CASSLDISLGIQYF TGTGCCAGCAGCTTAGACATCTCCCTGGGCATTCAGTACTTC
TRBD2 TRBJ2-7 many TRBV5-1 CASSLSAGGTYEQYF TGCGCCAGCAGCTTATCAGCGGGAGGGACCTACGAGCAGTACTTC
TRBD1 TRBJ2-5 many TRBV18 CASSPTGTGTQETQYF TGTGCCAGCTCACCGACCGGGACAGGGACCCAAGAGACCCAGTACTTC
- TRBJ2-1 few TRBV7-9 CASREEGAPSNEQFF TGTGCCAGCAGAGAGGAGGGGGCCCCCAGCAATGAGCAGTTCTTC
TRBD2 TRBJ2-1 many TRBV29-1 CSVVILAGANEQFF TGCAGCGTTGTTATACTAGCGGGAGCGAATGAGCAGTTCTTC
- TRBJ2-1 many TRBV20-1 CSASAVSSYNEQFF TGCAGTGCTAGTGCGGTCAGCTCCTACAATGAGCAGTTCTTC